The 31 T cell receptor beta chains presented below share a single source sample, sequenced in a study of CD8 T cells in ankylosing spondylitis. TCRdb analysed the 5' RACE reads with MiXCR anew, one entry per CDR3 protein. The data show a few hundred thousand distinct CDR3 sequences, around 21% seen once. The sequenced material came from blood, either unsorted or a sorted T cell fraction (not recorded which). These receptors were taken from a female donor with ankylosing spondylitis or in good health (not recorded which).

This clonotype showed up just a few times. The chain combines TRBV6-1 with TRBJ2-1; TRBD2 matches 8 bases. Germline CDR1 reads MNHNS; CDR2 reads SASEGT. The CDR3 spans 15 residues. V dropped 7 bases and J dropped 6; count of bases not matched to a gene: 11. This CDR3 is CASNQGGTSRNEQFF. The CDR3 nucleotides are TGTGCCAGCAACCAAGGGGGGACTAGTCGCAATGAGCAGTTCTTC.

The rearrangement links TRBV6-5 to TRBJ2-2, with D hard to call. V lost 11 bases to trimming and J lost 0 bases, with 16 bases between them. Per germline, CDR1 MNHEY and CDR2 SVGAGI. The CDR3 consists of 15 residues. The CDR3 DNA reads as TGTGCCGGAAAAAGAAACTACGCGAACACCGGGGAGCTGTTTTTT. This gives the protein CAGKRNYANTGELFF.

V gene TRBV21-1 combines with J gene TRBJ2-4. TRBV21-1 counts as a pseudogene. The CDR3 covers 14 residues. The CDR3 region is CASSKGRAKNIQYF. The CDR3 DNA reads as TGTGCCAGCAGCAAAGGCAGGGCTAAAAACATTCAGTACTTC.

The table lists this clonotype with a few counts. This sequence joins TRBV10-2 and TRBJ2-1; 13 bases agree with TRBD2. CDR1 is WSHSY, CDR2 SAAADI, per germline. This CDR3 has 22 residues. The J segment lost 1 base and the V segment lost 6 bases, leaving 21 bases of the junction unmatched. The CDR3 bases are TGCGCCAGCAGGGGACGGACTAGCGGGAGCCGGTATCCAGGGGAATCCTACAATGAGCAGTTCTTC. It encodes CASRGRTSGSRYPGESYNEQFF.

The CDR3 loop is CASSPKGSEQYF. The CDR3 DNA follows: TGTGCCAGCAGCCCGAAGGGGTCCGAGCAGTACTTC. The chain carries TRBV7-2 and TRBJ2-7, with D perhaps TRBD1 (5 bases). The CDR3 covers 12 residues. Germline lookup yields CDR1 SGHTA and CDR2 FQGNSA. Trimming shortened V by 5 bases and J by 6 bases, and 11 bases separated the two germline ends. The whole variable domain, remainder taken from reference TRBV7-2 and TRBJ2-7, is GAGVSQSPSNKVTEKGKDVELRCDPISGHTALYWYRQSLGQGLEFLIYFQGNSAPDKSGLPSDRFSAERTGGSVSTLTIQRTQQEDSAVYLCASSPKGSEQYFGPGTRLTVT.

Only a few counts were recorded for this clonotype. The CDR3 DNA reads as TGTGCCACCAGCAGAGATGTCGCGGAGTACAATGAGCAGTTCTTC. This encodes CATSRDVAEYNEQFF. The V gene is TRBV15, the J gene TRBJ2-1; D gene unclear. Germline assignment: CDR1 LNHNV and CDR2 YYDKDF (reference sequence). The CDR3 is made up of 15 amino acids. V was cut by 0 bases and J by 4 bases, with 10 bases left in between.

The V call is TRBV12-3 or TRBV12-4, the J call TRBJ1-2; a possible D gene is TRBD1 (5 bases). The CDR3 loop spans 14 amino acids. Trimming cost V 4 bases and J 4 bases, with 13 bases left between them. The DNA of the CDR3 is TGTGCCAGCAGTTCGGACAACCCCAGCTATGGCTACACCTTC. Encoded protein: CASSSDNPSYGYTF.

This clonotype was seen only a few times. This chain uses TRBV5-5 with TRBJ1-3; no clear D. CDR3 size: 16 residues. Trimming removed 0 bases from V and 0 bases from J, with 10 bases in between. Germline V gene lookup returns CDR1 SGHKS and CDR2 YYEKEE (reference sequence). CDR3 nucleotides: TGTGCCAGCAGCTTGGAACCGGCAACCTCTGGAAACACCATATATTTT. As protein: CASSLEPATSGNTIYF.

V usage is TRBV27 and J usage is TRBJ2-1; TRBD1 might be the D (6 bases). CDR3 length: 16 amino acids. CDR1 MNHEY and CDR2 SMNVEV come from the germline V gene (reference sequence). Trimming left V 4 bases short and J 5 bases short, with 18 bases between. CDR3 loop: CASSSMGHLMDNEQFF. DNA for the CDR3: TGTGCCAGCAGTTCGATGGGACATTTAATGGACAATGAGCAGTTCTTC.

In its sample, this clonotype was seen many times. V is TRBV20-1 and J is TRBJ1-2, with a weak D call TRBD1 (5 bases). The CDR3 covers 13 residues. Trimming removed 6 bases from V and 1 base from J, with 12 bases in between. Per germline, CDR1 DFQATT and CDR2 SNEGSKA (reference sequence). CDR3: CSARRQSNYGYTF. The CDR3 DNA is TGCAGTGCGAGACGACAGAGTAACTATGGCTACACCTTC.

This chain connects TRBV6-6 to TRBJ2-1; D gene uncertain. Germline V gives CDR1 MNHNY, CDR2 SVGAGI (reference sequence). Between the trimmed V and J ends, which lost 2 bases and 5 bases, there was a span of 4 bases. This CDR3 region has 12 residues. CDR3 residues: CASSYGNNEQFF. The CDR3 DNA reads TGTGCCAGCAGTTACGGAAACAATGAGCAGTTCTTC.

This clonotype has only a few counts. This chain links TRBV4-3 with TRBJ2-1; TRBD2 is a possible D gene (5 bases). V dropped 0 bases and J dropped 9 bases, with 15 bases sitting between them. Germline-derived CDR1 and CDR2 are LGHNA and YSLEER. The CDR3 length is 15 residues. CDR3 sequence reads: CASSQDRVATIEQFF. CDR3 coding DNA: TGCGCCAGCAGCCAAGATCGGGTAGCGACAATTGAGCAGTTCTTC.

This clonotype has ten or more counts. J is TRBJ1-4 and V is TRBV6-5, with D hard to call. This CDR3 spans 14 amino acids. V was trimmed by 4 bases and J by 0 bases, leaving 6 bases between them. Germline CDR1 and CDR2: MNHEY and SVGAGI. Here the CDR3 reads CASSLGSTNEKLFF. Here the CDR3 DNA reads TGTGCCAGCAGTTTGGGATCAACTAATGAAAAACTGTTTTTT.

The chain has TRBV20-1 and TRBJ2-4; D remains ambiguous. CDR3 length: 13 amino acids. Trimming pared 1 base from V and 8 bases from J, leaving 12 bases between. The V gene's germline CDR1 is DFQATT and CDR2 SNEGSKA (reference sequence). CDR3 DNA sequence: TGCAGTGCTAGAGCCCAGGCCGGAGACATTCAGTACTTC. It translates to CSARAQAGDIQYF.

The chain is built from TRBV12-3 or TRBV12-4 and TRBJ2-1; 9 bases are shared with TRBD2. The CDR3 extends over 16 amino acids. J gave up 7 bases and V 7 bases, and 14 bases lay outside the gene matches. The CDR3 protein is CASTFVRGAGGNEQFF. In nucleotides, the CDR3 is TGTGCCAGCACTTTCGTACGGGGGGCGGGAGGGAATGAGCAGTTCTTC.

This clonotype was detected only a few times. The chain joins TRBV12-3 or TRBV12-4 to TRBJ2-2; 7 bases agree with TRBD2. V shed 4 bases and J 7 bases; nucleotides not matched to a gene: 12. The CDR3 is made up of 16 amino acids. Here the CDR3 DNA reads TGTGCCAGCAGTTCCCGGTCGCGGGAGTTTAACGGGGAGCTGTTTTTT. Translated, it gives CASSSRSREFNGELFF.

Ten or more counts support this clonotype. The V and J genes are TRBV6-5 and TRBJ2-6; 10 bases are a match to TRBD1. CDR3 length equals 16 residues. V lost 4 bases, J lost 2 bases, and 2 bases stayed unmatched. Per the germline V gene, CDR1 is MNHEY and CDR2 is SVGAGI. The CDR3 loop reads CASSWGTGAGANVLTF. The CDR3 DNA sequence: TGTGCCAGCAGTTGGGGGACAGGGGCTGGGGCCAACGTCCTGACTTTC.

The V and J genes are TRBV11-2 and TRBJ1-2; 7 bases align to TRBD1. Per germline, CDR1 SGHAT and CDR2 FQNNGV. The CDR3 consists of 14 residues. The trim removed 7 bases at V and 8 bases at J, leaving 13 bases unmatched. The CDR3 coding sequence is TGTGCCAGCACAGTGGACAGGCGGACGGGGGGCTACACCTTC. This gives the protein CASTVDRRTGGYTF.

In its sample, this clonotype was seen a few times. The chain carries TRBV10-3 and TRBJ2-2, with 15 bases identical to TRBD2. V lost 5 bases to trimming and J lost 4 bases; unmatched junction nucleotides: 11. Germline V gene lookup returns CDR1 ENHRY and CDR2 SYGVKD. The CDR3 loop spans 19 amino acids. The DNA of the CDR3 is TGTGCCATCAGTCCCCGGACTAGCGGGAGGGCCGGTTTCACCGGGGAGCTGTTTTTT. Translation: CAISPRTSGRAGFTGELFF.

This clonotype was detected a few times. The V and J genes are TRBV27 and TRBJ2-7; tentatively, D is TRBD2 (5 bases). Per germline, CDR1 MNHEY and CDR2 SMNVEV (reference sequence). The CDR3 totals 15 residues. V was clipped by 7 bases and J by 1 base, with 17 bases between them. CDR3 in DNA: TGTGCCAGCAAACGGGAAACGGGTGGATCCTACGAGCAGTACTTC. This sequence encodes CASKRETGGSYEQYF.

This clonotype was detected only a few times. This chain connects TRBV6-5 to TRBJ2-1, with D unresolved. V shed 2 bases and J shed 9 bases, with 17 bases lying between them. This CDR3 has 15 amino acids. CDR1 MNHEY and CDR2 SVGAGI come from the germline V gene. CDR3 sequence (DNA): TGTGCCAGCAGTTACGGTGGTGCAGGCTACCTTGAGCAGTTCTTC. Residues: CASSYGGAGYLEQFF.

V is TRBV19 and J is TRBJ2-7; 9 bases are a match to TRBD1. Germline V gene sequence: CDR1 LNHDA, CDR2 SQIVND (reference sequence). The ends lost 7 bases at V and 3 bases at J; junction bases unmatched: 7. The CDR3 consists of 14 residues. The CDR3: CASNPGQGFYEQYF. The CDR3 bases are TGTGCCAGTAATCCTGGACAGGGGTTCTACGAGCAGTACTTC.

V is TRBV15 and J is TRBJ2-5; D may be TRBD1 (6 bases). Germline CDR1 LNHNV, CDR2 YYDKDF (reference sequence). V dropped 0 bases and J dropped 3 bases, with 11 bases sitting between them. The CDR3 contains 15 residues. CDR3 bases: TGTGCCACCAGCAGAGATCGACAGGTTAAAGAGACCCAGTACTTC. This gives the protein CATSRDRQVKETQYF.

CDR3 coding DNA: TGCAGTGCTAGACGGCAGGGCAGGGGAGACCAGCATTTT. Its protein is CSARRQGRGDQHF. The rearrangement uses TRBV20-1 and TRBJ1-5; D possibly corresponds to TRBD1 (6 bases). Germline V gene sequence: CDR1 DFQATT, CDR2 SNEGSKA (reference sequence). The CDR3 totals 13 residues. V lost 2 bases and J lost 12, with 17 bases in between.

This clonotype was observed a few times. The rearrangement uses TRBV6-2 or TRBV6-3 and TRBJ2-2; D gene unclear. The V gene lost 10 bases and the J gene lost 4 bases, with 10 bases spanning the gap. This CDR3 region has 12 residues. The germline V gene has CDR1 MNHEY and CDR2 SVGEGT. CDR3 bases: TGTGCCACGCAGTGGAGCACCGGGGAGCTGTTTTTT. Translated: CATQWSTGELFF.

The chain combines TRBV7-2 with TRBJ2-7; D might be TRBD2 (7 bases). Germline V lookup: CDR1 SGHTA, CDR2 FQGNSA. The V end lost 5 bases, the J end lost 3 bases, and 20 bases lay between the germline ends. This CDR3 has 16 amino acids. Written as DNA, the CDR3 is TGTGCCAGCAGCCGGGGGGCCCATCCTCAAGGCTACGAGCAGTACTTC. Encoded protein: CASSRGAHPQGYEQYF.

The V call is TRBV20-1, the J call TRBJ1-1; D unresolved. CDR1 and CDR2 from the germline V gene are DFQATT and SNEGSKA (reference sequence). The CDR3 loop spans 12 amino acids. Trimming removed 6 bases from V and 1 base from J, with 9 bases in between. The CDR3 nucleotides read TGCAGTGCGATTCTCAGGAACACTGAAGCTTTCTTT. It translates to CSAILRNTEAFF.

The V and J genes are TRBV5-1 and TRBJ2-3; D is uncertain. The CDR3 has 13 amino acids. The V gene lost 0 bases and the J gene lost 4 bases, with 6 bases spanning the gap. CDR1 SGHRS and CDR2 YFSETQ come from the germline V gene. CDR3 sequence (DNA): TGCGCCAGCAGCTTGGACGTCGCAGATACGCAGTATTTT. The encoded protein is CASSLDVADTQYF.

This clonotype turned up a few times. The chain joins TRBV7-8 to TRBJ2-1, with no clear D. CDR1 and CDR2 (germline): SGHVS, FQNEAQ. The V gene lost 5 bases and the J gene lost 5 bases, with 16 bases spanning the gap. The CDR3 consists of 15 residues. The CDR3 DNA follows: TGTGCCAGCAGCCGTTCGGCCGGCCGACACAATGAGCAGTTCTTC. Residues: CASSRSAGRHNEQFF.

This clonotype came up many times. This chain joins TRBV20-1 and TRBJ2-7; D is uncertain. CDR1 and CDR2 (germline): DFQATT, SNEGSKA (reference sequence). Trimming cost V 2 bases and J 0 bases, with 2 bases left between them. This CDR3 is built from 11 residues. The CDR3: CSARHSYEQYF. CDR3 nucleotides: TGCAGTGCTAGACACTCCTACGAGCAGTACTTC.

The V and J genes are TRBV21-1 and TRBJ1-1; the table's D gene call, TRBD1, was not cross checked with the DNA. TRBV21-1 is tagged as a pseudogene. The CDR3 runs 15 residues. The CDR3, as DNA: TGTGCCGTAACCGGGACAGCGAGCAAGGTGTCTGAAGCTTTCTTT. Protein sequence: CAVTGTASKVSEAFF.